The rows below give T cell receptor beta chains drawn from one sample of a study of T-cell memory formation after mild COVID-19. One entry per CDR3 protein results from TCRdb running MiXCR on the 5' RACE reads. The sample consists of 300,000 or so distinct CDR3 sequences, about 17% of them appearing once. The sequenced material came from PBMCs or a T cell subset sorted from them (not recorded which). The receptors stem from a man aged 18 to 35 who had mild COVID-19 (a few samples of this study predate the infection). Cell type and time point are not known. Both conserved end residues are part of each CDR3. The order of the fields is D gene, clone size, CDR3 length, V gene, J gene, CDR3 protein, CDR3 DNA. A D gene is named only where the DNA matches it firmly. The listing skips clone size in some rows; elsewhere it reads once, few, many or a size class.

d_call: TRBD2
clone_size: few
cdr3_length: 17
v_call: TRBV3-1
j_call: TRBJ2-1
cdr3_aa: CASSQGTGTSGGNEQFF
cdr3_nt: TGTGCCAGCAGCCAGGGAACCGGGACTAGCGGGGGGAATGAGCAGTTCTTC

d_call: TRBD2
clone_size: NA
cdr3_length: 14
v_call: TRBV7-2
j_call: TRBJ2-5
cdr3_aa: CASKGSGLAETQYF
cdr3_nt: TGTGCCAGCAAAGGGTCAGGACTAGCGGAGACCCAGTACTTC

d_call: TRBD2
clone_size: NA
cdr3_length: 15
v_call: TRBV4-1
j_call: TRBJ2-7
cdr3_aa: CASSQDLAGVSEQYF
cdr3_nt: TGCGCCAGCAGCCAAGATTTAGCGGGGGTTAGCGAGCAGTACTTC

d_call: NA
clone_size: NA
cdr3_length: 16
v_call: TRBV4-1
j_call: TRBJ1-1
cdr3_aa: CASSQMDLLVKGEAFF
cdr3_nt: TGCGCCAGCAGCCAGATGGACCTTTTGGTTAAGGGGGAAGCTTTCTTT

d_call: NA
clone_size: NA
cdr3_length: 16
v_call: TRBV5-1
j_call: TRBJ1-4
cdr3_aa: CASSLAGGGRGEKLFF
cdr3_nt: TGCGCCAGCAGCTTGGCCGGAGGGGGGCGAGGGGAAAAACTGTTTTTT

d_call: NA
clone_size: NA
cdr3_length: 13
v_call: TRBV28
j_call: TRBJ1-5
cdr3_aa: CASQTGLNQPQHF
cdr3_nt: TGTGCCAGCCAGACAGGACTCAATCAGCCCCAGCATTTT

d_call: TRBD1
clone_size: NA
cdr3_length: 17
v_call: TRBV5-4
j_call: TRBJ1-3
cdr3_aa: CASSLGMTGPSGNTIYF
cdr3_nt: TGTGCCAGCAGCTTGGGCATGACAGGGCCCTCTGGAAACACCATATATTTT

d_call: NA
clone_size: few
cdr3_length: 13
v_call: TRBV12-3/TRBV12-4
j_call: TRBJ2-5
cdr3_aa: CASSPRPQETQYF
cdr3_nt: TGTGCCAGCAGTCCCCGACCCCAAGAGACCCAGTACTTC

d_call: TRBD2
clone_size: few
cdr3_length: 14
v_call: TRBV5-6
j_call: TRBJ2-2
cdr3_aa: CASSRGGLTGELFF
cdr3_nt: TGTGCCAGCAGCCGGGGAGGGCTCACCGGGGAGCTGTTTTTT

d_call: NA
clone_size: many
cdr3_length: 14
v_call: TRBV4-3
j_call: TRBJ2-3
cdr3_aa: CASSPGLLTDTQYF
cdr3_nt: TGCGCCAGCAGCCCGGGACTGCTCACAGATACGCAGTATTTT

d_call: TRBD2
clone_size: many
cdr3_length: 13
v_call: TRBV18
j_call: TRBJ2-5
cdr3_aa: CASSPRGQETQYF
cdr3_nt: TGTGCCAGCTCACCGCGGGGGCAAGAGACCCAGTACTTC

d_call: NA
clone_size: many
cdr3_length: 12
v_call: TRBV7-9
j_call: TRBJ1-1
cdr3_aa: CASTIVLTEAFF
cdr3_nt: TGTGCCAGCACCATCGTACTCACTGAAGCTTTCTTT

d_call: NA
clone_size: NA
cdr3_length: 15
v_call: TRBV7-2
j_call: TRBJ1-1
cdr3_aa: CASSLVAELNTEAFF
cdr3_nt: TGTGCCAGCAGCTTAGTCGCAGAGTTGAACACTGAAGCTTTCTTT

d_call: NA
clone_size: few
cdr3_length: 11
v_call: TRBV29-1
j_call: TRBJ1-1
cdr3_aa: CSVRRTTEAFF
cdr3_nt: TGCAGCGTCCGCCGGACGACTGAAGCTTTCTTT

d_call: NA
clone_size: many
cdr3_length: 11
v_call: TRBV29-1
j_call: TRBJ2-3
cdr3_aa: CSVDNTDTQYF
cdr3_nt: TGCAGCGTTGACAATACAGATACGCAGTATTTT

d_call: TRBD1
clone_size: NA
cdr3_length: 15
v_call: TRBV4-2
j_call: TRBJ2-2
cdr3_aa: CASRMNNRGTGELFF
cdr3_nt: TGTGCCAGCAGAATGAACAACAGGGGCACCGGGGAGCTGTTTTTT

d_call: NA
clone_size: few
cdr3_length: 13
v_call: TRBV15
j_call: TRBJ1-1
cdr3_aa: CATSREQNTEAFF
cdr3_nt: TGTGCCACCAGCAGAGAACAGAACACTGAAGCTTTCTTT

d_call: NA
clone_size: few
cdr3_length: 14
v_call: TRBV20-1
j_call: TRBJ2-4
cdr3_aa: CSARKTLAKNIQYF
cdr3_nt: TGCAGTGCTAGAAAAACTTTAGCCAAAAACATTCAGTACTTC

d_call: NA
clone_size: few
cdr3_length: 11
v_call: TRBV29-1
j_call: TRBJ1-2
cdr3_aa: CSVRTLYGYTF
cdr3_nt: TGCAGCGTTCGGACACTATATGGCTACACCTTC

d_call: NA
clone_size: many
cdr3_length: 12
v_call: TRBV27
j_call: TRBJ2-1
cdr3_aa: CASLAPNNEQFF
cdr3_nt: TGTGCCAGCCTGGCGCCCAACAATGAGCAGTTCTTC

d_call: NA
clone_size: few
cdr3_length: 13
v_call: TRBV5-1
j_call: TRBJ2-7
cdr3_aa: CASSLVEAYEQYF
cdr3_nt: TGCGCCAGCAGCTTGGTGGAGGCCTACGAGCAGTACTTC

d_call: TRBD1
clone_size: once
cdr3_length: 15
v_call: TRBV27
j_call: TRBJ1-5
cdr3_aa: CASREATGAHQPQHF
cdr3_nt: TGTGCCAGCCGCGAGGCGACAGGGGCGCATCAGCCCCAGCATTTT

d_call: NA
clone_size: many
cdr3_length: 13
v_call: TRBV7-9
j_call: TRBJ2-3
cdr3_aa: CASLTDGGDTQYF
cdr3_nt: TGTGCCAGCCTGACGGACGGGGGAGATACGCAGTATTTT

d_call: TRBD2
clone_size: many
cdr3_length: 15
v_call: TRBV9
j_call: TRBJ2-3
cdr3_aa: CASSVLAGGADTQYF
cdr3_nt: TGTGCCAGCAGCGTCCTAGCGGGGGGGGCAGATACGCAGTATTTT

d_call: TRBD1
clone_size: NA
cdr3_length: 13
v_call: TRBV10-2
j_call: TRBJ1-2
cdr3_aa: CASSEEGARGYTF
cdr3_nt: TGCGCCAGCAGTGAGGAGGGGGCTCGGGGCTACACCTTC

d_call: NA
clone_size: many
cdr3_length: 16
v_call: TRBV7-2
j_call: TRBJ2-3
cdr3_aa: CASSHNLVGGTDTQYF
cdr3_nt: TGTGCCAGCAGCCATAACTTAGTAGGCGGCACAGATACGCAGTATTTT

d_call: NA
clone_size: NA
cdr3_length: 13
v_call: TRBV6-5
j_call: TRBJ1-5
cdr3_aa: CASSYGLNQHQHF
cdr3_nt: TGTGCCAGCAGTTACGGCCTAAATCAGCACCAGCATTTT

d_call: NA
clone_size: many
cdr3_length: 15
v_call: TRBV7-2
j_call: TRBJ2-1
cdr3_aa: CASSLLIRGWDEQFF
cdr3_nt: TGTGCCAGCAGCTTATTGATTAGGGGATGGGATGAGCAGTTCTTC

d_call: NA
clone_size: few
cdr3_length: 18
v_call: TRBV6-5
j_call: TRBJ2-2
cdr3_aa: CASSYSIILGARTGELFF
cdr3_nt: TGTGCCAGCAGTTACTCGATAATTCTGGGGGCGAGGACCGGGGAGCTGTTTTTT

d_call: NA
clone_size: NA
cdr3_length: 14
v_call: TRBV5-5
j_call: TRBJ2-1
cdr3_aa: CASSLFLDPNEQFF
cdr3_nt: TGTGCCAGCAGCTTGTTTTTGGACCCTAATGAGCAGTTCTTC

d_call: NA
clone_size: few
cdr3_length: 15
v_call: TRBV6-2/TRBV6-3
j_call: TRBJ2-5
cdr3_aa: CASSQSSQGLETQYF
cdr3_nt: TGTGCCAGCAGTCAGTCATCGCAGGGTTTGGAGACCCAGTACTTC

d_call: TRBD1
clone_size: few
cdr3_length: 15
v_call: TRBV19
j_call: TRBJ2-7
cdr3_aa: CASSTPGTGVREQYF
cdr3_nt: TGTGCCAGTAGTACGCCGGGGACAGGGGTAAGGGAGCAGTACTTC

d_call: NA
clone_size: many
cdr3_length: 15
v_call: TRBV12-3/TRBV12-4
j_call: TRBJ1-1
cdr3_aa: CASSSLVGGSTEAFF
cdr3_nt: TGTGCCAGCAGTTCCCTGGTTGGGGGGTCCACTGAAGCTTTCTTT

d_call: TRBD2
clone_size: few
cdr3_length: 14
v_call: TRBV20-1
j_call: TRBJ2-1
cdr3_aa: CSACPSGVYNEQFF
cdr3_nt: TGCAGTGCCTGTCCTAGCGGCGTATACAATGAGCAGTTCTTC

d_call: NA
clone_size: few
cdr3_length: 18
v_call: TRBV20-1
j_call: TRBJ1-3
cdr3_aa: CSAGTVPRDVISGNTIYF
cdr3_nt: TGCAGTGCGGGGACTGTTCCGAGGGATGTAATCTCTGGAAACACCATATATTTT

d_call: NA
clone_size: many
cdr3_length: 15
v_call: TRBV4-1
j_call: TRBJ2-5
cdr3_aa: CASSQAQGLAETQYF
cdr3_nt: TGCGCCAGCAGCCAAGCACAGGGTTTGGCAGAGACCCAGTACTTC

d_call: TRBD1
clone_size: NA
cdr3_length: 16
v_call: TRBV5-1
j_call: TRBJ1-6
cdr3_aa: CASSLGWTGDRSPLHF
cdr3_nt: TGCGCCAGCAGCTTGGGATGGACAGGGGACCGGTCACCCCTCCACTTT

d_call: NA
clone_size: few
cdr3_length: 13
v_call: TRBV20-1
j_call: TRBJ1-6
cdr3_aa: CSARGFRSSPLHF
cdr3_nt: TGCAGTGCTAGGGGGTTTCGGAGTTCACCCCTCCACTTT

d_call: TRBD2
clone_size: few
cdr3_length: 17
v_call: TRBV4-3
j_call: TRBJ2-1
cdr3_aa: CASSQGRPGLGYNEQFF
cdr3_nt: TGCGCCAGCAGCCAAGGCAGACCGGGACTAGGATACAATGAGCAGTTCTTC

d_call: NA
clone_size: NA
cdr3_length: 15
v_call: TRBV5-1
j_call: TRBJ1-2
cdr3_aa: CASSFSGSRVYGYTF
cdr3_nt: TGCGCCAGCAGCTTTTCGGGATCGAGGGTTTATGGCTACACCTTC

d_call: NA
clone_size: few
cdr3_length: 15
v_call: TRBV18
j_call: TRBJ1-1
cdr3_aa: CASSPPVLRNTEAFF
cdr3_nt: TGTGCCAGCTCACCACCGGTGCTTCGGAACACTGAAGCTTTCTTT

d_call: TRBD1
clone_size: NA
cdr3_length: 16
v_call: TRBV20-1
j_call: TRBJ2-6
cdr3_aa: CSAKDRNSSGANVLTF
cdr3_nt: TGCAGTGCCAAGGACAGGAACAGCTCTGGGGCCAACGTCCTGACTTTC

d_call: NA
clone_size: many
cdr3_length: 13
v_call: TRBV5-1
j_call: TRBJ1-1
cdr3_aa: CASSLGRDAEAFF
cdr3_nt: TGCGCCAGCAGCTTGGGCAGGGATGCTGAAGCTTTCTTT

d_call: TRBD2
clone_size: many
cdr3_length: 14
v_call: TRBV20-1
j_call: TRBJ2-1
cdr3_aa: CSAKSGGPYNEQFF
cdr3_nt: TGCAGTGCTAAATCGGGGGGGCCCTACAATGAGCAGTTCTTC

d_call: NA
clone_size: NA
cdr3_length: 13
v_call: TRBV11-2
j_call: TRBJ2-1
cdr3_aa: CASSLDPGNEQFF
cdr3_nt: TGTGCCAGCAGCTTAGACCCCGGCAATGAGCAGTTCTTC

d_call: NA
clone_size: few
cdr3_length: 13
v_call: TRBV20-1
j_call: TRBJ2-5
cdr3_aa: CSASRTRQETQYF
cdr3_nt: TGCAGTGCTTCCCGCACTAGACAAGAGACCCAGTACTTC

d_call: NA
clone_size: few
cdr3_length: 15
v_call: TRBV29-1
j_call: TRBJ1-1
cdr3_aa: CSAMAGWAMNTEAFF
cdr3_nt: TGCAGCGCGATGGCGGGGTGGGCCATGAACACTGAAGCTTTCTTT

d_call: NA
clone_size: NA
cdr3_length: 14
v_call: TRBV28
j_call: TRBJ2-5
cdr3_aa: CASSPPLGKETQYF
cdr3_nt: TGTGCCAGCAGCCCCCCCCTAGGGAAAGAGACCCAGTACTTC